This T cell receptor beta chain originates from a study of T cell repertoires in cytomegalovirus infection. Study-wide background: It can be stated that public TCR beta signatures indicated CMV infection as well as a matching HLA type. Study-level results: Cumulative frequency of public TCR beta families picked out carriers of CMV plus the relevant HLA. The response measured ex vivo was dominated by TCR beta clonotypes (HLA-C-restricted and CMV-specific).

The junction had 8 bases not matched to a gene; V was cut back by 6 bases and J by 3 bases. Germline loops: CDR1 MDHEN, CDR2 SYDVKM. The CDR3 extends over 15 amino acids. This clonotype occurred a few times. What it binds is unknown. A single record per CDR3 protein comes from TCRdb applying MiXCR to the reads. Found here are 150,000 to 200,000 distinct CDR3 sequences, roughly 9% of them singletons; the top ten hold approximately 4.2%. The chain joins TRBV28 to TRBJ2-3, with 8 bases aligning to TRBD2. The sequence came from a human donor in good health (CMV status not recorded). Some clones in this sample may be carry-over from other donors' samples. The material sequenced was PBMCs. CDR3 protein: CASSPTGGGTDTQYF. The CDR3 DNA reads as TGTGCCAGCAGCCCAACCGGGGGGGGGACAGATACGCAGTATTTT.